Below, 8 T cell receptor beta chains from the same sample are listed, as sequenced in a study of blood T cell repertoires in COVID-19. Sequenced by immunoSEQ multiplex PCR; TCRdb stores in-frame clones only, minus some. The sample contains about 200,000 clones, roughly 77% of which appear only once. Sequencing was carried out using peripheral blood. The receptors derive from a woman in her forties with COVID-19, enrolled during active disease.

The gene calls are TRBV7-6 and TRBJ1-2; 8 bases map to TRBD1. This CDR3 has 16 residues. V shed 5 bases and J 7 bases; nucleotides not matched to a gene: 15. The germline CDR1 and CDR2 sequences are SGHVS and FNYEAQ. CDR3 sequence (DNA): TGTGCCAGCAGCCAAGACGGACAGGGACGTTACAGTGGCTACACCTTC. Encoded protein: CASSQDGQGRYSGYTF.

The V gene is TRBV4-2, the J gene TRBJ2-1; tentative D call: TRBD2 (6 bases). Germline-derived CDR1 and CDR2 are LGHNA and YNFKEQ. The CDR3 runs to 13 residues. Deletions cut 7 bases from V and 2 bases from J, with 9 bases between. CDR3 in amino acids: CASTGGAYNEQFF. The DNA of the CDR3 is TGTGCCAGCACCGGCGGGGCCTACAATGAGCAGTTCTTC.

This clone was detected only a few times. The gene calls are TRBV6-5 and TRBJ2-5; 7 bases fit TRBD2. This CDR3 has 16 amino acids. Germline V gene lookup returns CDR1 MNHEY and CDR2 SVGAGI. With V trimmed by 3 bases and J by 1 base, 8 bases remained unmatched. CDR3 coding DNA: TGTGCCAGCAGTTATTATCTGTCTAGCGGCCAAGAGACCCAGTACTTC. This encodes CASSYYLSSGQETQYF.

V gene TRBV5-1 combines with J gene TRBJ2-2; 7 bases align to TRBD1. The germline gives CDR1 SGHRS, CDR2 YFSETQ. V lost 10 bases and J lost 2; bases outside the gene matches: 8. This CDR3 is 14 amino acids long. The CDR3: CAGQTGLNTGELFF. The CDR3 DNA reads TGCGCCGGCCAGACAGGGCTCAACACCGGGGAGCTGTTTTTT.

The chain joins TRBV10-3 to TRBJ2-3; TRBD2 matches at 10 bases. This CDR3 has 17 amino acids. Germline CDR1 and CDR2: ENHRY and SYGVKD. V was pared by 6 bases and J by 2 bases, with 11 bases of the junction left unmatched. CDR3 region: CAISLNAGTSDTDTQYF. The CDR3 region has the DNA TGTGCCATCAGCCTTAACGCCGGGACTAGCGACACAGATACGCAGTATTTT.

This chain uses TRBV7-3 with TRBJ1-2; no firm D call. Germline V gives CDR1 SGHTA, CDR2 FQGTGA. V lost 2 bases to trimming and J lost 7 bases, with 17 bases between them. The CDR3 is 15 amino acids. For the CDR3, the DNA is TGTGCCAGCAGCTTAGACGGGCAGGTCGAGGGTGGCTACACCTTC. Translating gives CASSLDGQVEGGYTF. Together with reference TRBV7-3 and TRBJ1-2, the CDR3 gives the full variable domain: GAGVSQTPSNKVTEKGKYVELRCDPISGHTALYWYRQSLGQGPEFLIYFQGTGAADDSGLPNDRFFAVRPEGSVSTLKIQRTERGDSAVYLCASSLDGQVEGGYTFGSGTRLTVV.

The chain recombines TRBV5-1 with TRBJ2-6; D remains unclear. In germline, CDR1 is SGHRS, CDR2 YFSETQ. Trimming removed 0 bases at V and 0 bases at J, with 7 bases between. The CDR3 has 16 amino acids. DNA of the CDR3: TGCGCCAGCAGCTTGGTTAGAGACTCTGGGGCCAACGTCCTGACTTTC. This gives the protein CASSLVRDSGANVLTF.

The chain combines TRBV12-2 with TRBJ2-4; the DNA was not compared with TRBD2, the D call given in the table. TRBV12-2 is noted as a pseudogene. The CDR3 totals 21 residues. The CDR3 sequence: CASPRGTSGSPHAGAKNIQYF. In DNA, the CDR3 is TGTGCAAGTCCCCGGGGGACTAGCGGGAGCCCCCATGCCGGAGCCAAAAACATTCAGTACTTC.